Only a few counts were recorded for the clone carrying this TCR beta chain. This sample was included in a study of blood T cell repertoires in COVID-19. As for the study in general: Nucleic acid was either cDNA or gDNA, and it came from T cells, B-cell-depleted T cells, or PBMCs.

Methods used by the authors: Quantification of nucleated cells was approximated via reference gene primer amplification. Assay used: immunoSEQ multiplex PCR; TCRdb lists only in-frame clones, some missing. That table furnishes V, J and clone size, whereas the DNA furnished D and trimming. Of about 160,000 clones in the sample, roughly 77% were seen once. The sample comprised peripheral blood. This TCR was sampled from a human donor in a cohort sampled during active COVID-19.

CDR3: CASRRGGNDYGYTF. CDR3 DNA sequence: TGTGCCAGCAGGAGAGGAGGGAATGACTATGGCTACACCTTC. The rearrangement joins TRBV28 to TRBJ1-2; D unresolved. Germline V gives CDR1 MDHEN, CDR2 SYDVKM. Trimming removed 6 bases from V and 3 bases from J, with 14 bases in between. The length of the CDR3 is 14 residues.